This T cell receptor beta chain derives from a study of T cells in tumors after PD-1 blockade. Study information: No patient had prior checkpoint blockade, systemic immunosuppression, or radiotherapy within 4 weeks. Some patients also took daily vismodegib 150 mg during anti-PD-1 treatment.

The table came from immunoSEQ multiplex PCR; TCRdb's copy has only in-frame clones and leaves some out. Of approximately 34,000 clones in the sample, roughly 73% are singletons; the top ten hold around 40%. Germline V gives CDR1 SGHRS, CDR2 YFSETQ. Trimming removed 0 bases from V and 9 bases from J; junction bases left unmatched: 7. This CDR3 spans 16 amino acids. This chain uses TRBV5-1 with TRBJ2-1; 12 bases line up with TRBD2. This material consisted of PBMCs, taken after anti-PD-1 treatment. The source of this sequence is a human donor with basal cell carcinoma. In DNA form, the CDR3 reads TGCGCCAGCAGCTTGGAGGTTGCGACTAGCGGGAGTGAGCAGTTCTTC. It is translated as CASSLEVATSGSEQFF.